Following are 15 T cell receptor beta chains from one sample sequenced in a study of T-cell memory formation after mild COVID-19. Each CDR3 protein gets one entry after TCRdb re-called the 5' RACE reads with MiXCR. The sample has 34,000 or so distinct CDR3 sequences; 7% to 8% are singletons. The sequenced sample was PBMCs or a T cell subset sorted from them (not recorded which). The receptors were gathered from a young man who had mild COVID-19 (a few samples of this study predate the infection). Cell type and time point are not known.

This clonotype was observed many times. In DNA form, the CDR3 reads TGTGCCAGCAGCTTCAAGCGGGGGAACACCGGGGAGCTGTTTTTT. Translation: CASSFKRGNTGELFF. This chain joins TRBV7-2 and TRBJ2-2, with 7 nucleotides matching TRBD2. CDR1 is SGHTA and CDR2 is FQGNSA in the germline V gene. J gave up 1 base and V 3 bases, and 2 bases lay outside the gene matches. CDR3 length: 15 residues.

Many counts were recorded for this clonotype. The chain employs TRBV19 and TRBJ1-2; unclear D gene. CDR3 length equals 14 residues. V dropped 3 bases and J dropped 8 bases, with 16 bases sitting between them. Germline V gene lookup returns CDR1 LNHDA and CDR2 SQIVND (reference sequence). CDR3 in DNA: TGTGCCAGTAGTATCCGGCCGCTTACCCCGGGCTACACCTTC. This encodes CASSIRPLTPGYTF.

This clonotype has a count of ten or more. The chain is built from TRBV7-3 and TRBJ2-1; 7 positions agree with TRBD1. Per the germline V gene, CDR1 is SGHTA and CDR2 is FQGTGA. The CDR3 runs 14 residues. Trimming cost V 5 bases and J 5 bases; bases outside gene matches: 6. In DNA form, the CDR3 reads TGTGCCAGCAGCCCCTGGACAGGAGACAATGAGCAGTTCTTC. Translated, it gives CASSPWTGDNEQFF.

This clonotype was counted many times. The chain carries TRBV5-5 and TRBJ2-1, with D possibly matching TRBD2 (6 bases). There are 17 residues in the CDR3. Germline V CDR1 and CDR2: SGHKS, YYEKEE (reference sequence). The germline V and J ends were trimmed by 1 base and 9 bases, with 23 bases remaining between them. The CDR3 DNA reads TGTGCCAGCAGCTTGCTTATTAGCGGTGTTTTAAAGGGTGAGCAGTTCTTC. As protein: CASSLLISGVLKGEQFF.

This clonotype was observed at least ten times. CDR3 DNA: TGTGCCAGCAGCTTAAACAGGGAATCCGGGGAGCTGTTTTTT. Its translation: CASSLNRESGELFF. The V gene is TRBV7-2, the J gene TRBJ2-2; possible D gene TRBD1, 6 bases. This CDR3 has 14 amino acids. Germline CDR1 is SGHTA and CDR2 is FQGNSA. V dropped 2 bases and J dropped 6 bases, with 10 bases sitting between them.

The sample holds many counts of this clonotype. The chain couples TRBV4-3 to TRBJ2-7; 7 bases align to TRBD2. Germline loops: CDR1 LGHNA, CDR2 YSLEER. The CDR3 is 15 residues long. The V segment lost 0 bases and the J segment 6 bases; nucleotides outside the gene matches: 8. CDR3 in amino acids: CASSQEGGGLSEQYF. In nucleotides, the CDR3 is TGCGCCAGCAGCCAAGAAGGCGGGGGTTTAAGCGAGCAGTACTTC.

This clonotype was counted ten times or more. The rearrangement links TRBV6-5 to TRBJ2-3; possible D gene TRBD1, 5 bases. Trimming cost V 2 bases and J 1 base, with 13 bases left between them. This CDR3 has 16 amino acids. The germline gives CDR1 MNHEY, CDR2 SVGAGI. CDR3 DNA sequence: TGTGCCAGCAGTTACGGGCAGGGCCAAGGCACAGATACGCAGTATTTT. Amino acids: CASSYGQGQGTDTQYF.

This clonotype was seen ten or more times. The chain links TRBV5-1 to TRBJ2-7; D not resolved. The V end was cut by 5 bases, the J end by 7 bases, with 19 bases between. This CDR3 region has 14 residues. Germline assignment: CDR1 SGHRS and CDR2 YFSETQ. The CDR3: CASSYEPGVREQYF. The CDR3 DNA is TGCGCCAGCAGTTACGAGCCTGGGGTTCGGGAGCAGTACTTC.

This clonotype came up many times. The CDR3, as DNA: TGCAGTGCTCTCGGGGGGGAGACCCAGTACTTC. It codes for CSALGGETQYF. The chain has TRBV20-1 and TRBJ2-5; 7 nucleotides align to TRBD2. This CDR3 region has 11 residues. Germline V CDR1 and CDR2: DFQATT, SNEGSKA (reference sequence). V dropped 5 bases and J dropped 5; count of bases not matched to a gene: 2.

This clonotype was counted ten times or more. CDR3 sequence: CASSTVSSDTEAFF. CDR3 nucleotides: TGTGCCAGCAGTACCGTGTCTTCAGATACTGAAGCTTTCTTT. The chain carries TRBV2 and TRBJ1-1; D remains ambiguous. This CDR3 contains 14 residues. V was shortened by 5 bases and J by 5 bases, with 15 bases between the two germline ends. Germline V gives CDR1 SNHLY, CDR2 FYNNEI.

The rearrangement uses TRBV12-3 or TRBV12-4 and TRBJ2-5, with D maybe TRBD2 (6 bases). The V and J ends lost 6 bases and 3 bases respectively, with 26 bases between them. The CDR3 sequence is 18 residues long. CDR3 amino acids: CASSRIAAGSPKEETQYF. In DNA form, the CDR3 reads TGTGCCAGCAGCCGCATCGCGGCGGGATCACCGAAAGAAGAGACCCAGTACTTC.

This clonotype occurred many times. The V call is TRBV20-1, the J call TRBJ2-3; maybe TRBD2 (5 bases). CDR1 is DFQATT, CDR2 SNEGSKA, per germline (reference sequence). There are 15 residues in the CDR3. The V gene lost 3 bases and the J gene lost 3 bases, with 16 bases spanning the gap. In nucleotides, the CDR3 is TGCAGTGCTAGCGGGGAGTATTACGGGACAGATACGCAGTATTTT. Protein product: CSASGEYYGTDTQYF.

The chain's CDR3 is CASSHRTSGLSTDTQYF. The CDR3 coding sequence is TGTGCCAGCAGCCATCGGACTAGCGGGTTAAGCACAGATACGCAGTATTTT. This rearrangement joins TRBV14 to TRBJ2-3, with 11 nucleotides matching TRBD2. The CDR3 spans 17 residues. V lost 3 bases and J lost 0; bases outside the gene matches: 5. From germline, CDR1 is SGHDN and CDR2 FVKESK.

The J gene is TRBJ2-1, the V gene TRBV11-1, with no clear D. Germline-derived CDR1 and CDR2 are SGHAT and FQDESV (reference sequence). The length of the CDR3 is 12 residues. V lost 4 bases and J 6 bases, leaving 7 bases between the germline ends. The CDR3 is CASSSTFNEQFF. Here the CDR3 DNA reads TGTGCCAGCAGCTCAACGTTCAATGAGCAGTTCTTC.

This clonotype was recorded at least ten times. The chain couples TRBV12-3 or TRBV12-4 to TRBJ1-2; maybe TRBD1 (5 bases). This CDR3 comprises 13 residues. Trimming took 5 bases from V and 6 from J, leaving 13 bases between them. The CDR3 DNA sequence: TGTGCCAGCAGTCCTGGGGGTGGGCATGGCTACACCTTC. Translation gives CASSPGGGHGYTF.